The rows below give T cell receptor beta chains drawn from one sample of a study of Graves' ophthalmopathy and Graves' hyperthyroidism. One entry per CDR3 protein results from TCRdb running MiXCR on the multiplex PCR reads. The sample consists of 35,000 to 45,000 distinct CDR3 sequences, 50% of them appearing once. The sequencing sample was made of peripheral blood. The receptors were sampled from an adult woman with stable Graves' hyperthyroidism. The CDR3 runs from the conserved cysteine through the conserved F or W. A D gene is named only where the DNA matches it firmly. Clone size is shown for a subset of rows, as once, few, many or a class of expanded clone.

CASRGQISGNTIYF	TGTGCCAGCAGGGGACAGATCTCTGGAAACACCATATATTTT	TRBJ1-3	TRBD1	TRBV6-1	many
CSASGMETQYF	TGCAGTGCTAGCGGGATGGAGACCCAGTACTTC	TRBJ2-5	-	TRBV20-1	-
CASSMTGGGRSGNTIYF	TGTGCCAGTAGTATGACAGGGGGCGGACGTTCCGGAAACACCATATATTTT	TRBJ1-3	TRBD1	TRBV19	-
CSARGDRGFGNQPQHF	TGCAGTGCTAGAGGGGACAGGGGGTTCGGAAATCAGCCCCAGCATTTT	TRBJ1-5	TRBD1	TRBV20-1	many
CASSPMGHQPQHF	TGTGCCAGCAGCCCCATGGGCCATCAGCCCCAGCATTTT	TRBJ1-5	-	TRBV24-1	-
CASSQDLDSPLHF	TGTGCCAGCAGCCAAGATTTGGATTCACCCCTCCACTTT	TRBJ1-6	-	TRBV14	many
CATKSDRGPQPQHF	TGTGCCACCAAATCGGACAGGGGGCCTCAGCCCCAGCATTTT	TRBJ1-5	TRBD1	TRBV15	once
CASSGQGGHEQYF	TGTGCCAGCAGCGGACAGGGGGGCCACGAGCAGTACTTC	TRBJ2-7	TRBD1	TRBV2	-
CASSLGSSGPTDEQYF	TGTGCCAGCAGCTTAGGTTCTAGCGGCCCCACCGACGAGCAGTACTTC	TRBJ2-7	TRBD2	TRBV7-3	-
CATSRARGYGYTF	TGTGCCACCAGCAGAGCCAGGGGCTACGGCTACACCTTC	TRBJ1-2	-	TRBV15	-
CASKEGEKLFF	TGTGCCAGCAAAGAGGGTGAAAAACTGTTTTTT	TRBJ1-4	-	TRBV2	many
CSARAGTSGSQETQYF	TGCAGTGCTAGGGCCGGGACTAGCGGATCACAAGAGACCCAGTACTTC	TRBJ2-5	TRBD2	TRBV20-1	-
CATSRDGAYGETQYF	TGTGCCACCAGCAGAGATGGGGCCTACGGGGAGACCCAGTACTTC	TRBJ2-5	-	TRBV15	-
CASSLGGGASYEQYF	TGTGCCAGCAGCTTAGGGGGTGGTGCCTCCTACGAGCAGTACTTC	TRBJ2-7	-	TRBV7-2	-
CASAFDWSRDEQYF	TGTGCCAGCGCTTTCGATTGGTCCCGGGACGAGCAGTACTTC	TRBJ2-7	-	TRBV13	many
CASRSGELFF	TGTGCCAGCAGATCCGGGGAGCTGTTTTTT	TRBJ2-2	-	TRBV11-2	-
CASSDPGQGADEQYF	TGTGCCAGCAGTGATCCGGGACAGGGTGCCGACGAGCAGTACTTC	TRBJ2-7	TRBD1	TRBV12-3/TRBV12-4	once
CASSLVPDRIFSYEQYF	TGCGCCAGCAGCTTGGTACCGGACAGGATCTTCTCCTACGAGCAGTACTTC	TRBJ2-7	TRBD1	TRBV5-1	many
CASSGLAGGQETQYF	TGTGCCAGCAGCGGACTAGCGGGGGGACAAGAGACCCAGTACTTC	TRBJ2-5	TRBD2	TRBV6-5	-
CASSYSLTGPYEQYF	TGTGCCAGCAGTTACTCACTGACAGGTCCCTACGAGCAGTACTTC	TRBJ2-7	-	TRBV6-5	many
CASPDRLNTEAFF	TGTGCCAGCCCGGACAGGTTGAACACTGAAGCTTTCTTT	TRBJ1-1	TRBD1	TRBV25-1	-
CASSFSGAAGGELFF	TGTGCCAGCAGCTTCTCCGGGGCCGCGGGAGGGGAGCTGTTTTTT	TRBJ2-2	-	TRBV7-9	many
CASRIGGAEANVLTF	TGTGCCAGCAGGATAGGGGGCGCGGAAGCCAACGTCCTGACTTTC	TRBJ2-6	TRBD1	TRBV2	-
CASSLDAYSGNTIYF	TGTGCCAGCAGCTTAGACGCCTACTCTGGAAACACCATATATTTT	TRBJ1-3	-	TRBV5-1	-
CASSLAGVSNTGELFF	TGTGCCAGCAGCTTAGCGGGAGTATCGAACACCGGGGAGCTGTTTTTT	TRBJ2-2	-	TRBV7-8	-
CASSSRDRVNEQFF	TGTGCCAGCAGCTCCCGGGACAGGGTCAATGAGCAGTTCTTC	TRBJ2-1	TRBD1	TRBV7-9	once
CASSATSSGGREQYF	TGTGCCAGCAGCGCAACGTCTAGCGGGGGACGCGAGCAGTACTTC	TRBJ2-7	TRBD2	TRBV7-2	-
CSVGTANSPLHF	TGCAGCGTTGGGACAGCTAATTCACCCCTCCACTTT	TRBJ1-6	-	TRBV29-1	-
CASSLGDRVDGYTF	TGCGCCAGCAGCTTGGGCGACAGGGTAGATGGCTACACCTTC	TRBJ1-2	TRBD1	TRBV5-1	many
CSAYGLAGGLKTQYF	TGCAGTGCTTACGGACTAGCGGGAGGGTTAAAGACCCAGTACTTC	TRBJ2-5	TRBD2	TRBV20-1	-
CASSRQGAGENTEAFF	TGCGCCAGCAGCCGACAGGGGGCGGGTGAGAACACTGAAGCTTTCTTT	TRBJ1-1	TRBD1	TRBV5-1	many
CATSRGNNQPQHF	TGTGCCACCAGCAGGGGGAACAATCAGCCCCAGCATTTT	TRBJ1-5	TRBD1	TRBV24-1	once
CASSARFLAGNTIYF	TGTGCCAGCAGCGCCCGCTTCCTAGCGGGAAACACCATATATTTT	TRBJ1-3	-	TRBV11-2	many
CASSPGQGDEQYF	TGTGCCAGCAGCCCGGGACAGGGGGACGAGCAGTACTTC	TRBJ2-7	TRBD1	TRBV14	few
CASSLTQGQLFF	TGTGCCAGCAGCCTTACCCAGGGGCAACTGTTTTTT	TRBJ1-4	-	TRBV7-2	-
CATSPGTAGHQPQHF	TGTGCCACCAGCCCGGGGACAGCGGGTCATCAGCCCCAGCATTTT	TRBJ1-5	TRBD1	TRBV24-1	-
CSVVAVELFF	TGCAGCGTTGTCGCAGTGGAGCTGTTTTTT	TRBJ2-2	-	TRBV29-1	-
CASRGTSGRGQETQYF	TGTGCCAGCAGGGGGACTAGCGGGAGGGGGCAAGAGACCCAGTACTTC	TRBJ2-5	TRBD2	TRBV6-6	-
CASSQDHDYEQYF	TGTGCCAGCAGCCAAGATCACGACTACGAGCAGTACTTC	TRBJ2-7	-	TRBV3-1	many
CASSSRGQEFYGCTF	TGTGCCAGCAGCTCCCGGGGACAGGAGTTCTATGGCTGCACCTTC	TRBJ1-2	TRBD1	TRBV7-9	-
CASSRGTVGSYEQYF	TGTGCCAGCAGCCGCGGGACGGTGGGGTCCTACGAGCAGTACTTC	TRBJ2-7	-	TRBV7-9	-
CASSLTSGSQETQYF	TGTGCCAGCAGCTTAACTAGCGGATCACAAGAGACCCAGTACTTC	TRBJ2-5	-	TRBV7-3	-
CASMGLAEPEQYF	TGTGCCAGTATGGGACTAGCGGAACCCGAGCAGTACTTC	TRBJ2-7	TRBD2	TRBV19	-
CASSLVGSRGASGYTF	TGTGCCAGCAGCTTAGTTGGGTCACGGGGGGCGTCTGGCTACACCTTC	TRBJ1-2	-	TRBV7-8	many
CTSSLDPGIENIQYF	TGTACCAGCAGCTTAGATCCAGGGATCGAAAACATTCAGTACTTC	TRBJ2-4	-	TRBV11-2	-
CASSAGTGIGSPLHF	TGTGCCAGCAGCGCAGGGACAGGGATTGGTTCACCCCTCCACTTT	TRBJ1-6	TRBD1	TRBV9	-
CASSPGVAGVNEQYF	TGTGCCAGCAGCCCCGGGGTGGCGGGAGTGAACGAGCAGTACTTC	TRBJ2-7	TRBD2	TRBV6-2/TRBV6-3	many
CASSLAGARGQPQHF	TGTGCCAGCAGTTTGGCAGGCGCTCGAGGTCAGCCCCAGCATTTT	TRBJ1-5	-	TRBV28	many
CAVQGMGDYGYTF	TGTGCCGTACAGGGGATGGGGGACTATGGCTACACCTTC	TRBJ1-2	TRBD1	TRBV6-5	-
CSARRGGPGEGEQFF	TGCAGTGCTAGAAGAGGGGGACCGGGGGAGGGAGAGCAGTTCTTC	TRBJ2-1	-	TRBV20-1	-
CASSRQLNYGYTF	TGTGCCAGCAGCCGACAGCTTAACTATGGCTACACCTTC	TRBJ1-2	-	TRBV28	many
CASSQGGGPVYEQYF	TGCGCCAGCAGCCAAGGTGGGGGCCCGGTCTACGAGCAGTACTTC	TRBJ2-7	-	TRBV4-1	many